This passage covers 8 T cell receptor beta chains from one sample sequenced in a study of T-cell memory formation after mild COVID-19. TCRdb fed the 5' RACE reads into MiXCR, producing one record per CDR3 protein. The sample records about 440,000 distinct CDR3 sequences, around 20% being singletons. The material sequenced was PBMCs or a T cell subset sorted from them (not recorded which). Receptors were obtained from an adult woman who had mild COVID-19 (a few samples of this study predate the infection). Cell type and time point are not known.

This clonotype was seen once. The chain employs TRBV9 and TRBJ2-1; 8 nucleotides align to TRBD2. Trimming at V came to 2 bases and at J to 9 bases, leaving 7 bases not matched to a gene. Germline CDR1 reads SGDLS; CDR2 reads YYNGEE. The CDR3 has 14 residues. CDR3 sequence reads: CASSVSGGPREQFF. The CDR3 bases are TGTGCCAGCAGCGTGTCGGGAGGGCCGCGTGAGCAGTTCTTC. The variable domain in full, completed from reference TRBV9 and TRBJ2-1, reads DSGVTQTPKHLITATGQRVTLRCSPRSGDLSVYWYQQSLDQGLQFLIQYYNGEERAKGNILERFSAQQFPDLHSELNLSSLELGDSALYFCASSVSGGPREQFFGPGTRLTVL.

This sequence joins TRBV9 and TRBJ1-4; D is unresolved. The germline gives CDR1 SGDLS, CDR2 YYNGEE. Trimming pared 0 bases from V and 4 bases from J, leaving 4 bases between. This CDR3 has 13 amino acids. The CDR3 protein is CASSVDGNEKLFF. The CDR3 region has the DNA TGTGCCAGCAGCGTAGACGGTAATGAAAAACTGTTTTTT.

This clonotype turned up a few times. The chain links TRBV5-1 to TRBJ2-4, with TRBD2 matching over 7 bases. Trimming cost V 4 bases and J 0 bases; bases outside gene matches: 10. The CDR3 has 17 amino acids. The V gene's germline CDR1 is SGHRS and CDR2 YFSETQ. CDR3 residues: CASSPGGLAVAKNIQYF. The CDR3 DNA reads TGCGCCAGCAGCCCGGGAGGTCTAGCGGTAGCCAAAAACATTCAGTACTTC.

This clonotype was found a few times. The chain joins TRBV6-5 to TRBJ2-7; 9 nucleotides match TRBD2. The CDR3 extends over 14 amino acids. The V gene end was trimmed by 7 bases and the J gene end by 6 bases; junction bases not matched to a gene: 10. Germline CDR1 reads MNHEY; CDR2 reads SVGAGI. The CDR3 is CASIWGGRALEQYF. The CDR3 DNA is TGTGCCAGCATCTGGGGCGGGAGGGCCCTCGAGCAGTACTTC.

The gene calls are TRBV4-1 and TRBJ1-2; TRBD1 aligns across 9 bases. The CDR3 is made up of 13 amino acids. The junction had 2 bases not matched to a gene; V was cut back by 3 bases and J by 6 bases. Per the germline V gene, CDR1 is MGHRA and CDR2 is YSYEKL. The CDR3 nucleotides are TGCGCCAGCAGCCAGGGGGACAGGGATGGCTACACCTTC. The encoded protein is CASSQGDRDGYTF.

The V gene is TRBV5-6, the J gene TRBJ1-1; no firm D call. The CDR3 has 11 amino acids. Germline V CDR1 and CDR2: SGHDT, YYEEEE. The V end lost 3 bases, the J end lost 6 bases, and 6 bases lay between the germline ends. In DNA form, the CDR3 reads TGTGCCAGCAGCTGGGGAGCTGAAGCTTTCTTT. Protein: CASSWGAEAFF.

This clonotype occurred a few times. This chain joins TRBV24-1 and TRBJ1-1; no definite D call. Deletions cut 2 bases from V and 1 base from J, with 4 bases between. The CDR3 covers 13 residues. CDR1 is KGHDR, CDR2 SFDVKD, per germline. Written as DNA, the CDR3 is TGTGCCACCAGTGATTGGGGGAACACTGAAGCTTTCTTT. Residues: CATSDWGNTEAFF.

This clonotype was seen a handful of times. This chain joins TRBV20-1 and TRBJ1-2, with D possibly TRBD1 on 6 matching bases. Germline V CDR1 and CDR2: DFQATT, SNEGSKA (reference sequence). V lost 6 bases and J 8 bases, leaving 22 bases between the germline ends. The CDR3 is 14 residues long. CDR3 residues: CSAPGQDGSRGYTF. The CDR3 coding sequence is TGCAGTGCACCGGGACAAGACGGTTCGAGGGGCTACACCTTC.